This T cell receptor (beta chain) was identified in a study of shared clonotypes between healthy human individuals. Over several immunoSEQ plates, each subset's genomic DNA was distributed in even portions. TCRdb's copy holds only in-frame clones and misses some; the assay was immunoSEQ multiplex PCR. The data contain roughly 2.1 million clones, 90% to 95% of them singletons. In the naive CD8 group, cells lacked CD45RO and were positively selected for CCR7, so terminally differentiated effector memory CD45RA+ cells were left out. Study results and caveats: Naive subsets, compared against memory subsets, generally had larger estimated richness values.

Germline assignment: CDR1 SGHTA and CDR2 FQGNSA. The CDR3 sequence is 15 residues long. The V end was cut by 0 bases, the J end by 1 base, with 9 bases between. A remark on this clone: What it recognizes is unknown.

This chain uses TRBV7-2 with TRBJ1-1; tentatively, D is TRBD1 (6 bases). This TCR derives from a man between 18 and 35 years old in good health. Some clones in this sample may be carry-over from other donors' samples. Sequenced: naive CD8+ T cells from PBMCs. The CDR3 bases are TGTGCCAGCAGCTTAGCGCCCAGGGGGAACACTGAAGCTTTCTTT. Its protein product is CASSLAPRGNTEAFF.